This TCR beta chain appears in the sequencing data of a study of vaccination and CD4 T cells after COVID-19. Study summary: At a median approximately 76 days (range 14 to 241) after dose two, post-vaccine samples were obtained.

The study, taken as a whole, reports: Of the reactive clones in convalescent patients, a median about 90% showed up only post-vaccination.

About this clonotype itself: The target antigen is unknown.

Sequenced with the Oncomine TCR Beta short-read assay was DNA taken from cultured CD4+ T cells. Genomic DNA was taken out of cultured CD4+ T cells by extraction. One entry per CDR3 protein results from TCRdb running MiXCR on the PCR reads. The sample lists 20,000 to 25,000 distinct CDR3 sequences, approximately 50% occurring once. The treatment: roughly ten-day PBMC culture with coronavirus spike peptide pools or control peptides (ViraFEST assay). The length of the CDR3 is 14 residues. CDR1 and CDR2 from the germline V gene are LNHDA and SQIVND (reference sequence). V was trimmed by 3 bases and J by 1 base, leaving 9 bases between them.

The sequence derives from a human donor who had recovered from COVID-19. The source material was CD4+ T cells from blood, cultured in vitro. The V call is TRBV19, the J call TRBJ1-1, with D possibly matching TRBD1 (5 bases). CDR3 sequence: CASSMGLGNTEAFF. The DNA for the CDR3 is TGTGCCAGTAGTATGGGACTTGGGAACACTGAAGCTTTCTTT.